The rows below give T cell receptor beta chains drawn from one sample of a study of cytomegalovirus exposure and HLA in healthy donors. TCRdb's copy holds only in-frame clones and misses some; the assay was immunoSEQ multiplex PCR. The profile shows 98,000 or so clones, around 82% of them singletons. Sequencing input: PBMCs. The receptors here all came from a woman aged 18-29 years in good health and CMV-seronegative. CDR3s include the opening cysteine and the closing phenylalanine or tryptophan. D genes are given only for firm matches. Clone size is shown for a subset of rows, as once, few, many or a class of expanded clone.

j_call clone_size d_call v_call cdr3_aa cdr3_nt
TRBJ2-7 NA TRBD1 TRBV9 CASSGSGTGHYEQYF TGTGCCAGCAGCGGATCCGGGACAGGGCATTACGAGCAGTACTTC
TRBJ1-1 NA TRBD1 TRBV27 CASKHRGSTEAFF TGTGCCAGCAAACACAGGGGAAGCACTGAAGCTTTCTTT
TRBJ2-5 once NA TRBV5-6 CASSLWTVQETQYF TGTGCCAGCAGCTTGTGGACAGTACAAGAGACCCAGTACTTC
TRBJ2-7 few TRBD1 TRBV13 CASSPGTGRGEQYF TGTGCCAGCAGCCCAGGGACAGGACGAGGGGAGCAGTACTTC
TRBJ1-2 NA TRBD1 TRBV5-6 CASSDDRVNGYTF TGTGCCAGCAGCGACGACAGGGTCAATGGCTACACCTTC
TRBJ2-4 NA TRBD2 TRBV18 CASSPPNSGGAAGKNIQYF TGTGCCAGCTCACCACCTAATAGCGGGGGGGCCGCAGGCAAAAACATTCAGTACTTC
TRBJ1-6 NA NA TRBV4-1 CASNSPGREGPYNSPLHF TGCGCCAGCAATTCACCCGGGAGGGAAGGACCCTATAATTCACCCCTCCACTTT
TRBJ1-2 NA NA TRBV2 CASSHRLQGLNYGYTF TGTGCCAGCAGTCATAGACTACAGGGTCTGAACTATGGCTACACCTTC
TRBJ1-2 few NA TRBV14 CASSQEIGDGYTF TGTGCCAGCAGCCAGGAAATAGGGGATGGCTACACCTTC
TRBJ1-4 NA NA TRBV19 CASSLRSTLEEKLFF TGTGCCAGTAGCCTAAGGAGCACCCTAGAGGAAAAACTGTTTTTT
TRBJ2-7 NA TRBD1 TRBV27 CASSLYPTGDEQYF TGTGCCAGCAGTTTATACCCTACAGGGGACGAGCAGTACTTC
TRBJ2-3 few NA TRBV9 CASSVAGSTDTQYF TGTGCCAGCAGCGTAGCGGGGAGCACAGATACGCAGTATTTT
TRBJ1-1 NA NA TRBV4-1 CASSLPAGDTEAFF TGCGCCAGCAGCCTACCCGCAGGGGACACTGAAGCTTTCTTT
TRBJ2-1 NA TRBD2 TRBV2 CASRPGLALGEQFF TGTGCCAGCAGACCGGGACTAGCGCTGGGTGAGCAGTTCTTC